The entry below describes one T cell receptor beta chain. The antigen is unknown. Data came from immunoSEQ multiplex PCR; TCRdb stores just in-frame clones and leaves some out. This sample contains more than 110,000 clones. The data were taken from a study of T cell responses to AZD1222 COVID-19 vaccine. From germline, CDR1 is LGHNA and CDR2 YNFKEQ. Between the trimmed V and J ends, which lost 0 bases and 5 bases, there was a span of 12 bases. This CDR3 comprises 15 residues. Whole-study findings and limits: No day 14 peak samples; only post-peak repertoires were characterized. Among spike-specific TCRs, nearly half reportedly target unmutated variant regions. Possibly, clonal diversity was underestimated; donors were largely white British and included more females.

Sequencing was carried out using peripheral blood. This clonotype was sampled from an adult in good health. This chain joins TRBV4-2 and TRBJ2-3; D gene uncertain. The CDR3 DNA follows: TGTGCCAGCAGCCAAGACAGGAAATCGGGAGATACGCAGTATTTT. It codes for CASSQDRKSGDTQYF.